These 27 T cell receptor beta chains originate from one sample sequenced in a study of T cell responses to AZD1222 COVID-19 vaccine. Some clones are missing from TCRdb's copy, which holds only in-frame ones; the method was immunoSEQ multiplex PCR. The table includes 130,000 to 150,000 clones, approximately 85% detected once. Specimen: peripheral blood, collected 28 days after the second dose of the MenACWY control vaccine. Receptors originate from an adult who received the MenACWY meningococcal vaccine as a control.

The count of this clone is one. This sequence joins TRBV5-6 and TRBJ1-1; 7 bases are a match to TRBD1. This CDR3 has 15 amino acids. V lost 5 bases and J lost 4; bases outside the gene matches: 11. The germline gives CDR1 SGHDT, CDR2 YYEEEE. The DNA for the CDR3 is TGTGCCAGCAGACCCGACAGGGTACGGGGCACTGAAGCTTTCTTT. Translation gives CASRPDRVRGTEAFF.

The rearrangement joins TRBV21-1 to TRBJ2-2; no DNA check was done on the table's D call, TRBD2. TRBV21-1 is marked as a pseudogene. This CDR3 is 17 amino acids long. DNA of the CDR3: TGTGCCAGCAGCAAAGCTTCCAGCGGGGGGAACACCGGGGAGCTGTTTTTT. Translation gives CASSKASSGGNTGELFF.

The rearrangement joins TRBV6-2 or TRBV6-3 to TRBJ1-1; no clear D. V lost 5 bases and J lost 0, with 7 bases in between. CDR1 is MNHEY, CDR2 SVGEGT, per germline. CDR3 size: 13 residues. The CDR3: CASSDPMNTEAFF. The CDR3, as DNA: TGTGCCAGCAGTGACCCGATGAACACTGAAGCTTTCTTT.

This clone came up once. The chain couples TRBV9 to TRBJ1-1; unclear D gene. Trimming cost V 1 base and J 1 base, with 5 bases left between them. The CDR3 runs 13 residues. Germline V CDR1 and CDR2: SGDLS, YYNGEE. CDR3 coding DNA: TGTGCCAGCAGCGTAACCGGGAACACTGAAGCTTTCTTT. Translated: CASSVTGNTEAFF.

The CDR3 nucleotides read TGTGCCAGCAGCCCCCAACAGGGAGGAAACACTGAAGCTTTCTTT. Protein product: CASSPQQGGNTEAFF. The chain links TRBV7-9 to TRBJ1-1; D may be TRBD1 (6 bases). The germline V gene has CDR1 SEHNR and CDR2 FQNEAQ (reference sequence). Trimming stripped 5 bases from V and 2 bases from J, with 15 bases between. This CDR3 comprises 15 residues.

V gene TRBV4-2 combines with J gene TRBJ1-4, with no clear D. The V gene lost 3 bases and the J gene lost 7 bases, with 18 bases spanning the gap. Germline CDR1 is LGHNA and CDR2 is YNFKEQ. This CDR3 comprises 16 residues. The CDR3 DNA reads TGTGCCAGCAGCCACGCCCCGGGTCCTGAGGGTGAAAAACTGTTTTTT. Its translation: CASSHAPGPEGEKLFF.

In its sample, this clone was seen once. V is TRBV11-3 and J is TRBJ1-5, with D hard to call. The V gene's germline CDR1 is SGHNT and CDR2 YENEEA. The CDR3 consists of 13 residues. V was trimmed by 1 base and J by 7 bases, leaving 8 bases between them. The CDR3 coding sequence is TGTGCCAGCAGCTTAGGTGCAGGCCAGCCCCAGCATTTT. Amino acid sequence: CASSLGAGQPQHF.

CDR3 DNA: TGTGCCAGTAGTCCCGGGGGACAGGGGGCTTACGAGCAGTACTTC. This sequence encodes CASSPGGQGAYEQYF. The chain carries TRBV19 and TRBJ2-7; TRBD1 matches at 12 bases. Trimming removed 5 bases from V and 4 bases from J; junction bases left unmatched: 6. The CDR3 runs 15 residues. Looked up from germline, CDR1 is LNHDA and CDR2 is SQIVND (reference sequence).

The chain combines TRBV29-1 with TRBJ1-1, with D uncertain. The CDR3 extends over 13 amino acids. CDR1 is SQVTM, CDR2 ANQGSEA, per germline. The V end was cut by 5 bases, the J end by 0 bases, with 10 bases between. The CDR3 spells CSVPGIMNTEAFF. Written as DNA, the CDR3 is TGCAGCGTTCCTGGAATCATGAACACTGAAGCTTTCTTT.

This chain's CDR3 is CASSPFPGQGALGANVLTF. DNA for the CDR3: TGTGCCAGCTCACCGTTCCCGGGACAGGGGGCGCTCGGGGCCAACGTCCTGACTTTC. This sequence joins TRBV18 and TRBJ2-6; the match to TRBD1 covers 12 bases. V was clipped by 3 bases and J by 4 bases; unmatched bases: 10. The germline V gene encodes CDR1 KGHSH and CDR2 LQKENI. The CDR3 length is 19 residues.

The CDR3 bases are TGTGCCAGCAGTTCTAAGCTGACAGGGAGGAATCAGCCCCAGCATTTT. Translation: CASSSKLTGRNQPQHF. The chain uses TRBV27 and TRBJ1-5, with 7 bases fitting TRBD1. With 4 bases clipped from V and 4 bases from J, the junction kept 10 bases outside the gene matches. This CDR3 has 16 amino acids. Germline V gene lookup returns CDR1 MNHEY and CDR2 SMNVEV (reference sequence).

This rearrangement joins TRBV7-9 to TRBJ1-1, with TRBD1 matching 9 bases. Trimming at V came to 5 bases and at J to 4 bases, leaving 8 bases not matched to a gene. CDR1 and CDR2 (germline): SEHNR, FQNEAQ (reference sequence). This CDR3 is built from 15 residues. The CDR3 DNA follows: TGTGCCAGCAGCGTAATACAGGGGGCGCCCACTGAAGCTTTCTTT. Translating it yields CASSVIQGAPTEAFF. Full variable domain (missing parts from reference TRBV7-9 and TRBJ1-1): DTGVSQNPRHKITKRGQNVTFRCDPISEHNRLYWYRQTLGQGPEFLTYFQNEAQLEKSRLLSDRFSAERPKGSFSTLEIQRTEQGDSAMYLCASSVIQGAPTEAFFGQGTRLTVV.

The genes are TRBV7-6 and TRBJ1-4, with D hard to call. Germline values: CDR1 SGHVS, CDR2 FNYEAQ. CDR3 length equals 13 residues. The V and J ends lost 1 base and 13 bases respectively, with 13 bases between them. The CDR3, as DNA: TGTGCCAGCAGCTTAGAGCGCAGGAGCAGACTGTTTTTT. Translated: CASSLERRSRLFF.

This clone was observed once. The chain employs TRBV29-1 and TRBJ1-5, with a possible D match to TRBD1 (5 bases). Trimming took 7 bases from V and 1 from J, leaving 8 bases between them. The CDR3 length is 12 residues. Germline V gene sequence: CDR1 SQVTM, CDR2 ANQGSEA. CDR3 in amino acids: CSAGDSNQPQHF. The CDR3 DNA is TGCAGCGCGGGGGACAGCAATCAGCCCCAGCATTTT.

J is TRBJ2-2 and V is TRBV28; 9 bases map to TRBD1. Germline assignment: CDR1 MDHEN and CDR2 SYDVKM. V shed 0 bases, J shed 5 bases, and the junction held 4 bases outside the gene matches. CDR3 length: 16 residues. CDR3 residues: CASSLWGTGLTGELFF. CDR3 DNA: TGTGCCAGCAGTTTATGGGGGACAGGGCTTACCGGGGAGCTGTTTTTT.

The rearrangement joins TRBV28 to TRBJ2-7, with 10 positions matching TRBD2. V lost 6 bases, J lost 3 bases, and 8 bases stayed unmatched. CDR1 and CDR2 from the germline V gene are MDHEN and SYDVKM. The CDR3 contains 15 residues. CDR3 sequence: CASSLAGATSYEQYF. For the CDR3, the DNA is TGTGCCAGCAGCCTAGCGGGAGCAACAAGCTACGAGCAGTACTTC.

The chain carries TRBV19 and TRBJ2-3, with D perhaps TRBD1 (5 bases). Germline loops: CDR1 LNHDA, CDR2 SQIVND (reference sequence). Trimming removed 7 bases at V and 0 bases at J, with 11 bases between. CDR3 length equals 14 residues. Here the CDR3 reads CASTYRSSTDTQYF. The DNA of the CDR3 is TGTGCCAGTACGTACAGGAGCAGCACAGATACGCAGTATTTT.

The chain recombines TRBV18 with TRBJ2-2; 12 bases map to TRBD2. The length of the CDR3 is 15 residues. Germline V lookup: CDR1 KGHSH, CDR2 LQKENI. V was pared by 4 bases and J by 7 bases, with 4 bases of the junction left unmatched. The CDR3 is CASSRGTSGFGELFF. CDR3 sequence (DNA): TGTGCCAGCTCACGAGGGACTAGCGGGTTCGGGGAGCTGTTTTTT.

The chain is built from TRBV18 and TRBJ2-1; 9 bases align to TRBD1. This CDR3 has 14 residues. V trimming: 3 bases; J trimming: 7 bases; junction bases outside the gene matches: 4. CDR1 and CDR2 (germline): KGHSH, LQKENI. Here the CDR3 reads CASSPRDRENEQFF. DNA of the CDR3: TGTGCCAGCTCACCGCGGGACAGGGAAAATGAGCAGTTCTTC.

This chain links TRBV27 with TRBJ2-2; D remains unclear. CDR1 is MNHEY and CDR2 is SMNVEV in the germline V gene (reference sequence). V lost 6 bases to trimming and J lost 0 bases, with 11 bases between them. The CDR3 contains 15 residues. The CDR3 here is CASSSRVSNTGELFF. CDR3 nucleotides: TGTGCCAGCAGCTCCCGGGTGTCGAACACCGGGGAGCTGTTTTTT.

The chain employs TRBV4-1 and TRBJ2-7, with 8 bases identical to TRBD1. The CDR3 spans 14 residues. The germline V gene has CDR1 MGHRA and CDR2 YSYEKL. V gave up 1 base and J gave up 4 bases; unmatched junction bases: 3. This CDR3 reads CASSQGGQGYEQYF. The CDR3 nucleotides are TGCGCCAGCAGCCAAGGAGGACAGGGATACGAGCAGTACTTC.

This clone was seen a single time. The chain couples TRBV7-2 to TRBJ1-5; D is perhaps TRBD1 (5 bases). Germline assignment: CDR1 SGHTA and CDR2 FQGNSA. The CDR3 has 13 residues. V lost 3 bases to trimming and J lost 6 bases, with 9 bases between them. For the CDR3, the DNA is TGTGCCAGCAGCTTCGGGGCCCTTCAGCCCCAGCATTTT. Amino acid sequence: CASSFGALQPQHF.

The chain employs TRBV19 and TRBJ2-3, with D maybe TRBD2 (5 bases). Germline lookup yields CDR1 LNHDA and CDR2 SQIVND (reference sequence). The CDR3 is 16 residues long. V was pared by 6 bases and J by 0 bases, with 16 bases between. Here the CDR3 reads CASSPLAGTSTDTQYF. As DNA, the CDR3 is TGTGCCAGTAGCCCTTTGGCGGGTACTAGCACAGATACGCAGTATTTT.

This chain joins TRBV7-2 and TRBJ2-7; the match to TRBD1 covers 9 bases. V dropped 5 bases and J dropped 3; count of bases not matched to a gene: 5. CDR3 length: 14 amino acids. Germline-derived CDR1 and CDR2 are SGHTA and FQGNSA. CDR3: CASSHRGQGYEQYF. The CDR3 bases are TGTGCCAGCAGCCACCGGGGACAGGGCTACGAGCAGTACTTC. The full variable domain, in which reference TRBV7-2 and TRBJ2-7 provide the parts outside the CDR3, is GAGVSQSPSNKVTEKGKDVELRCDPISGHTALYWYRQSLGQGLEFLIYFQGNSAPDKSGLPSDRFSAERTGGSVSTLTIQRTQQEDSAVYLCASSHRGQGYEQYFGPGTRLTVT.

CDR3 protein: CASSAGLAGALETQYF. The CDR3 DNA reads as TGTGCCAGCAGCGCGGGACTAGCGGGGGCACTAGAGACCCAGTACTTC. The rearrangement uses TRBV7-9 and TRBJ2-5; the match to TRBD2 covers 14 bases. The trim removed 5 bases at V and 4 bases at J, leaving 6 bases unmatched. Germline CDR1 reads SEHNR; CDR2 reads FQNEAQ (reference sequence). The CDR3 totals 16 residues.

The chain is built from TRBV9 and TRBJ2-1; 12 positions agree with TRBD2. V lost 2 bases and J lost 5; bases outside the gene matches: 5. CDR1 and CDR2 from the germline V gene are SGDLS and YYNGEE. This CDR3 comprises 16 residues. The CDR3 nucleotides are TGTGCCAGCAGCGTGGGTGGACTAGCGGGAAACAATGAGCAGTTCTTC. Translating gives CASSVGGLAGNNEQFF. Full variable domain (missing parts from reference TRBV9 and TRBJ2-1): DSGVTQTPKHLITATGQRVTLRCSPRSGDLSVYWYQQSLDQGLQFLIQYYNGEERAKGNILERFSAQQFPDLHSELNLSSLELGDSALYFCASSVGGLAGNNEQFFGPGTRLTVL.

The chain combines TRBV6-1 with TRBJ1-2; D remains unclear. The V end lost 2 bases, the J end lost 4 bases, and 11 bases lay between the germline ends. In germline, CDR1 is MNHNS, CDR2 SASEGT. The CDR3 runs 14 residues. For the CDR3, the DNA is TGTGCCAGCAGTGAATTTGGGAGGTCCTATGGCTACACCTTC. Translation gives CASSEFGRSYGYTF.